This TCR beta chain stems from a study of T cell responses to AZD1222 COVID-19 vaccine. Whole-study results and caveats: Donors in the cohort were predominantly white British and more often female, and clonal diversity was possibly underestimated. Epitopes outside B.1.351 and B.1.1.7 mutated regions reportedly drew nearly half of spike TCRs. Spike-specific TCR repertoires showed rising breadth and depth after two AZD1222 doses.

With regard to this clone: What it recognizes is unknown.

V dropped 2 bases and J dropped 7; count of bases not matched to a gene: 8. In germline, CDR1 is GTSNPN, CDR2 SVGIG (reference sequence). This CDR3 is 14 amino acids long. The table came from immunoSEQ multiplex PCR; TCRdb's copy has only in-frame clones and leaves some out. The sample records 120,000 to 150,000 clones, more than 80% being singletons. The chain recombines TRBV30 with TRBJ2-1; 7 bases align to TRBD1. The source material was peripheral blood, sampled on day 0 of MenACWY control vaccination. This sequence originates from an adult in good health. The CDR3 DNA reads TGTGCCTGGAGTAAAGGGACAGCTATAAATGAGCAGTTCTTC. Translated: CAWSKGTAINEQFF.